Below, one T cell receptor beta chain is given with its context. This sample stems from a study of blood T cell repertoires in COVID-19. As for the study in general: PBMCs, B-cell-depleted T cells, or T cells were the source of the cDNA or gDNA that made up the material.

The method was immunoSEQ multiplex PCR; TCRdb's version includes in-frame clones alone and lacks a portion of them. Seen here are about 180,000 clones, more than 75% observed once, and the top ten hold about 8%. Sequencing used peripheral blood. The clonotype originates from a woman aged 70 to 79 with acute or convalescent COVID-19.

The DNA of the CDR3 is TGTGCCAGCAGTTACGGGGAGTACCGTGGCTACACCTTC. Its translation: CASSYGEYRGYTF. V is TRBV6-2 or TRBV6-3 and J is TRBJ1-2; D remains ambiguous. V lost 2 bases, J lost 7 bases, and 11 bases lay in between. The CDR3 has 13 residues. Germline V CDR1 and CDR2: MNHEY, SVGEGT.